The 10 T cell receptor beta chains in this list originate from one sample, sequenced in a study of T cell changes during pregnancy in multiple sclerosis. The repertoire was sequenced with immunoSEQ multiplex PCR; TCRdb's copy has only in-frame clones and lacks some. Among some 49,000 clones listed, just under 95% were seen once. The starting material was CD8+ T cells from peripheral blood mononuclear cells, obtained in the first trimester of pregnancy. These receptor sequences come from a female donor with multiple sclerosis, enrolled in a pregnancy study.

The chain recombines TRBV4-1 with TRBJ2-1; no clear D gene. CDR3 length equals 14 residues. Trimming left V 2 bases short and J 3 bases short, with 8 bases between. Germline CDR1 is MGHRA and CDR2 is YSYEKL. DNA of the CDR3: TGCGCCAGCAGCCAATTAGAACTCTACAATGAGCAGTTCTTC. Translated: CASSQLELYNEQFF.

The chain links TRBV28 to TRBJ2-2; 9 bases align to TRBD1. J gave up 7 bases and V 7 bases, and 7 bases lay outside the gene matches. The CDR3 is made up of 14 amino acids. Germline lookup yields CDR1 MDHEN and CDR2 SYDVKM. Here the CDR3 DNA reads TGTGCCAGCACCCTGAGGACAGGGGACGGGGAGCTGTTTTTT. It encodes CASTLRTGDGELFF.

This chain uses TRBV6-5 with TRBJ1-1, with 7 nucleotides matching TRBD1. V was pared by 5 bases and J by 2 bases, with 8 bases of the junction left unmatched. The CDR3 covers 15 residues. CDR1 and CDR2 (germline): MNHEY, SVGAGI. CDR3 DNA sequence: TGTGCCAGCAGTCACGGTACAGGGGCAAACACTGAAGCTTTCTTT. Amino acid sequence: CASSHGTGANTEAFF.

This chain links TRBV9 with TRBJ1-2; possibly TRBD1 for D (6 bases). This CDR3 contains 12 residues. Germline CDR1 is SGDLS and CDR2 is YYNGEE. Trimming took off 0 bases at V and 6 bases at J, with 6 bases between the two ends. CDR3 DNA sequence: TGTGCCAGCAGCGTAGACAGGGATGGCTACACCTTC. It encodes CASSVDRDGYTF.

V is TRBV19 and J is TRBJ1-1; D is undetermined. Deletions cut 3 bases from V and 1 base from J, with 12 bases between. The CDR3 covers 15 residues. Germline V gene lookup returns CDR1 LNHDA and CDR2 SQIVND (reference sequence). The CDR3 bases are TGTGCCAGTAGTATCATGCCGGGTTCGAACACTGAAGCTTTCTTT. It specifies CASSIMPGSNTEAFF.

CDR3 in amino acids: CASSPGSGGYNEQFF. DNA for the CDR3: TGTGCCAGCTCACCCGGGAGTGGGGGATACAATGAGCAGTTCTTC. The chain uses TRBV18 and TRBJ2-1; D perhaps matches TRBD2 (6 bases). The CDR3 consists of 15 residues. Germline values: CDR1 KGHSH, CDR2 LQKENI. The ends were cut back, 3 bases at V and 4 bases at J, with 13 bases in the middle.

Here the CDR3 reads CASSPSGGVTEAFF. The CDR3 DNA is TGCGCCAGCAGCCCGTCGGGGGGGGTCACTGAAGCTTTCTTT. V usage is TRBV4-3 and J usage is TRBJ1-1; maybe TRBD1 (5 bases). The CDR3 is 14 amino acids. Germline-derived CDR1 and CDR2 are LGHNA and YSLEER. V was clipped by 4 bases and J by 4 bases, with 13 bases between them.

The rearrangement uses TRBV28 and TRBJ2-1, with TRBD2 matching 7 bases. Germline CDR1 MDHEN, CDR2 SYDVKM. The CDR3 loop spans 14 amino acids. Trimming removed 7 bases from V and 6 bases from J; junction bases left unmatched: 9. As DNA, the CDR3 is TGTGCCAGCAAAACGAGGGACTATTTCAATGAGCAGTTCTTC. As protein: CASKTRDYFNEQFF.

The V call is TRBV19, the J call TRBJ2-1; 7 bases align to TRBD1. CDR1 LNHDA and CDR2 SQIVND come from the germline V gene (reference sequence). V lost 6 bases, J lost 8 bases, and 4 bases stayed unmatched. The CDR3 loop spans 12 amino acids. The CDR3 region is CASRQGLDEQFF. The DNA for the CDR3 is TGTGCCAGTAGACAGGGGCTTGATGAGCAGTTCTTC.

This clone showed up just once. The chain uses TRBV29-1 and TRBJ2-5; 7 bases match TRBD2. The tail of the sequence fits TRBJ2-7 better, so the J call may be wrong. The CDR3 sequence is 12 residues long. Looked up from germline, CDR1 is SQVTM and CDR2 is ANQGSEA. For the CDR3, the DNA is TGCAGCGTCCCGTCGGGGGGAGACGAGCAGTACTTC. This gives the protein CSVPSGGDEQYF.